This is a list of T cell receptor beta chains from one sample in a study of shared clonotypes between healthy human individuals. Only in-frame clones appear in the TCRdb table, and some are missing; sequencing was by immunoSEQ multiplex PCR. Found here are roughly 500,000 clones, approximately 95% of them singletons; the top ten hold 0.05% to 0.07%. The sample was naive CD4+ T cells sorted from blood. These receptors all come from a woman aged 25-40 years in good health. Each CDR3 is given with its conserved first and last residue. Each record gives: V gene, clone size, D gene, J gene, CDR3 DNA, CDR3 protein. The D gene is left open where the match is weak. Clone size appears in some rows only: once, few, many, or a class for an expanded clone.

>TRBV7-4|-|-|TRBJ2-2
TGTGCCAGCAGCTTAGAAGTTTTACGGGCGAACACCGGGGAGCTGTTTTTT
CASSLEVLRANTGELFF
>TRBV28|-|-|TRBJ2-1
TGTGCCAGCAACTCGGGCGGACCCGACTACAATGAGCAGTTCTTC
CASNSGGPDYNEQFF
>TRBV5-8|-|-|TRBJ2-7
TGTGCCAGCAGCTTGACATACAGCTACGAGCAGTACTTC
CASSLTYSYEQYF
>TRBV27|-|-|TRBJ1-4
TGTGCCAGCAGTAGGATTAGGGGTGAAAAACTGTTTTTT
CASSRIRGEKLFF
>TRBV19|-|-|TRBJ2-2
TGTGCCAGTAGTATCAACTTACCGAACACCGGGGAGCTGTTTTTT
CASSINLPNTGELFF
>TRBV9|-|TRBD2|TRBJ2-1
TGTGCCAGCAGCGCGACTAGCGGGAGCGCGGGTGAGCAGTTCTTC
CASSATSGSAGEQFF
>TRBV7-2|-|TRBD2|TRBJ2-1
TGTGCCAGCAGCTCCCACGCGGGGGTGACTAGCGGGAGTTACAATGAGCAGTTCTTC
CASSSHAGVTSGSYNEQFF
>TRBV5-4|-|TRBD1|TRBJ1-2
TGTGCCAGCAGCCCTAAGACAGGGGATGGCTACACCTTC
CASSPKTGDGYTF
>TRBV28|-|TRBD1|TRBJ2-7
TGTGCCAGCAGACTACAGGGGGCCTACGAGCAGTACTTC
CASRLQGAYEQYF
>TRBV18|-|-|TRBJ2-7
TGTGCCAGCTCACCCCCGGGGGTTTACTCCTACGAGCAGTACTTC
CASSPPGVYSYEQYF
>TRBV7-2|-|TRBD1|TRBJ1-2
TGTGCCAGCAGACGTCCCGGGACAGGGGGCGGTGGCTACACCTTC
CASRRPGTGGGGYTF
>TRBV2|-|TRBD1|TRBJ2-7
TGTGCCAGCAGTGAAGGGACAGGGGGCATCTACGAGCAGTACTTC
CASSEGTGGIYEQYF
>TRBV2|-|TRBD1|TRBJ1-2
TGTGCCAGTATGGACAGGGCCGGCTATGGCTACACCTTC
CASMDRAGYGYTF
>TRBV2|-|-|TRBJ2-3
TGTGCCAGCAGTGGTGTCAGGGGGGAGGCAGATACGCAGTATTTT
CASSGVRGEADTQYF
>TRBV7-6|-|-|TRBJ1-6
TGTGCCAGCAGCGCCGCGGGGCTTGATTCACCCCTCCACTTT
CASSAAGLDSPLHF
>TRBV28|-|TRBD1|TRBJ1-6
TGTGCCAGCAGGCGCCCACAGGGGAAACATTCACCCCTCCACTTT
CASRRPQGKHSPLHF
>TRBV25-1|few|-|TRBJ2-7
TGTGCCAGCAGTGAAAGGAGAGAGCAGTACTTC
CASSERREQYF
>TRBV27|-|-|TRBJ1-5
TGTGCCAGCTGTCCCTTCATTAATCAGCCCCAGCATTTT
CASCPFINQPQHF
>TRBV19|-|-|TRBJ2-1
TGTGCCAGTAGTATAGCAGGTTATGGCGGGAAGTTCTCTGAGCAGTTCTTC
CASSIAGYGGKFSEQFF
>TRBV11-2|-|-|TRBJ2-2
TGTGCCAGCAGCCTTCGTTTAACCGGGGAGCTGTTTTTT
CASSLRLTGELFF
>TRBV5-1|-|-|TRBJ2-7
TGCGCCAGCAGCTCCGTGGGGGCCCCCGAGCAGTACTTC
CASSSVGAPEQYF
>TRBV5-4|-|TRBD2|TRBJ2-1
TGTGCCAGCAGCCTCTTAGCGGGAGTGGGTTTTGAGCAGTTCTTC
CASSLLAGVGFEQFF
>TRBV6-5|-|-|TRBJ2-7
TGTGCCAGCAGACCGGCCCCAAATATAGGCGAGCAGTACTTC
CASRPAPNIGEQYF
>TRBV5-1|-|TRBD2|TRBJ2-1
TGCGCCAGCAGCTCCCTCGGGAGACTAGCGTGGAATGAGCAGTTCTTC
CASSSLGRLAWNEQFF
>TRBV28|-|-|TRBJ1-2
TGTGCCAGCAGTTTATCGGGGCCGGGGGCAGCCTATGGCTACACCTTC
CASSLSGPGAAYGYTF
>TRBV7-8|-|-|TRBJ2-5
TGTGCCAGCAGCTTCTTTAGTAGGGGCCAAGAGACCCAGTACTTC
CASSFFSRGQETQYF
>TRBV19|-|-|TRBJ2-7
TGTGCCAGTAGTACCGGACGGCGTGGGAAGGAGCAGTACTTC
CASSTGRRGKEQYF
>TRBV2|-|-|TRBJ2-3
TGTGCCAGCAGTGAAGGGCGAGGCACAGATACGCAGTATTTT
CASSEGRGTDTQYF
>TRBV29-1|-|-|TRBJ2-2
TGCAGTGCCTTAGTCAGGGGCGAGGTCACCGGGGAGCTGTTTTTT
CSALVRGEVTGELFF
>TRBV12-5|-|-|TRBJ2-3
TGTGCTAGTGGTTTGGCCCAACAGGGGACTGCAGATACGCAGTATTTT
CASGLAQQGTADTQYF
>TRBV2|-|-|TRBJ2-7
TGTGCCAGCACGAGGGGACCCTACGAGCAGTACTTC
CASTRGPYEQYF
>TRBV18|-|TRBD2|TRBJ2-7
TGTGCCAGCTCACCCTTCCCTAGCGGGAGGGCGAGCGAGCAGTACTTC
CASSPFPSGRASEQYF
>TRBV5-1|-|TRBD2|TRBJ2-2
TGCGCCAGCAGCCCCCTAGCGGGAGGGCCCGGGTACGACACCGGGGAGCTGTTTTTT
CASSPLAGGPGYDTGELFF
>TRBV28|once|TRBD1|TRBJ1-3
TGTGCCAGCACCGGACAGGGAATTTCTGGAAACACCATATATTTT
CASTGQGISGNTIYF
>TRBV6-1|-|-|TRBJ2-7
TGTGCCAGCAGTGAAGCGCGTCCCTCCTACGAGCAGTACTTC
CASSEARPSYEQYF
>TRBV28|-|-|TRBJ1-5
TGTGCCAGCAGTCAGCCGAAGGGACAAAATCAGCCCCAGCATTTT
CASSQPKGQNQPQHF
>TRBV9|-|TRBD2|TRBJ2-5
TGTGCCAGCAGCCCCGGACTAGCGGGAGGGGGTGTTGAGACCCAGTACTTC
CASSPGLAGGGVETQYF
>TRBV6-1|-|TRBD1|TRBJ2-7
TGTGCCAGCTTTGCCGGGACAGGAACCTACGAGCAGTACTTC
CASFAGTGTYEQYF
>TRBV5-1|-|-|TRBJ2-5
TGCGCCAGCAGCGGGGGAGAGACCCAGTACTTC
CASSGGETQYF
>TRBV28|once|-|TRBJ2-7
TGTGCCAGCAGTATCCCGGACGTCGGCTCTGAGTACTTC
CASSIPDVGSEYF
>TRBV19|-|TRBD1|TRBJ1-5
TGTGCCAGTAGTATAGACCGGACAGGGTATAGCAATCAGCCCCAGCATTTT
CASSIDRTGYSNQPQHF
>TRBV11-3|-|-|TRBJ2-3
TGTGCCAGCAGCCCTCTCCCGCAGGGTACGCAGTATTTT
CASSPLPQGTQYF
>TRBV19|-|-|TRBJ2-7
TGTGCCAGTAGTACAACCCCCGGGACCTCCGCCTACGAGCAGTACTTC
CASSTTPGTSAYEQYF
>TRBV7-3|-|-|TRBJ2-7
TGTGCCAGCAGCAGAACGGGACCCTCGAGCTCCTACGAGCAGTACTTC
CASSRTGPSSSYEQYF
>TRBV6-5|-|-|TRBJ2-1
TGTGCCAGCTCGAAATTGGATGAGCAGTTCTTC
CASSKLDEQFF